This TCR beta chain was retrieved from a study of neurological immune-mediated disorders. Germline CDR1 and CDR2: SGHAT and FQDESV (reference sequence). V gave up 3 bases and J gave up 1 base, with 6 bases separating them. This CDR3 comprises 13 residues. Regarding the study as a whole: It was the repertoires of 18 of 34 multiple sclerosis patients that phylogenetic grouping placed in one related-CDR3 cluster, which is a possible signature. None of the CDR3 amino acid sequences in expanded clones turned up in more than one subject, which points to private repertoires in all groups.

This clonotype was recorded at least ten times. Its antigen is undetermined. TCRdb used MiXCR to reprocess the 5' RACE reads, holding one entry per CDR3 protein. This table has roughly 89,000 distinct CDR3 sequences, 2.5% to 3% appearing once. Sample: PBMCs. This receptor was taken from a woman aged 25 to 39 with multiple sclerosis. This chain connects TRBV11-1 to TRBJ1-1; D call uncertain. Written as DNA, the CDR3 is TGTGCCAGCAGCTTGAGTGCGAACACTGAAGCTTTCTTT. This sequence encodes CASSLSANTEAFF.